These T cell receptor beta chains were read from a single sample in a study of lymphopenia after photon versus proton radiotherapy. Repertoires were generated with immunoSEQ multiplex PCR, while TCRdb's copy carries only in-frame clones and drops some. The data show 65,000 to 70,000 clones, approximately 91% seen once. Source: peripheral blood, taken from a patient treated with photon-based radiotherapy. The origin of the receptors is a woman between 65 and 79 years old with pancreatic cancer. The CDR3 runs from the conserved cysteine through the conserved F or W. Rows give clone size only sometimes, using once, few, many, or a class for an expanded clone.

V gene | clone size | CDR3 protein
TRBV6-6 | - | CASSRQGAPYEQYF
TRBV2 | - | CASSENLAGYEQYF
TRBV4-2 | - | CASSQDDRGLDYGYTF
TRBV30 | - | CAWSVLATNEKLFF
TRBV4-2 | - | CASSQGREGNEQFF
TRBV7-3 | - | CASSLHGGLDTQYF
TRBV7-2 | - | CASSPRGGQSNTDTQYF
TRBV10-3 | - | CAISVTEMNTEAFF
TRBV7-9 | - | CASSLWGRGNQPQHF
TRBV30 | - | CAWSVHSRRGLGGYTF
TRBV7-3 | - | CASRATGNSPLHF
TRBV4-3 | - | CASSQDSGGASPLHF
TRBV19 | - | CASSQGSLSYEQYF
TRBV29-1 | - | CSVLSYEQYF
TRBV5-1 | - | CASSSGVAGDTGELFF
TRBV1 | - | CTSSQGDPRNSPLHF
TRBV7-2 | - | CASSILGGGNTQYF
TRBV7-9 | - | CASSLGAGGGEETQYF
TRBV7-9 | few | CASSPGVQEAFF
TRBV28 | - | CASSLSRDLFF
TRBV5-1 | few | CASNKRGLSSYEQYF
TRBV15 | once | CATTAGSPPTGELFF
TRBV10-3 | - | CASKAREDQPQHF
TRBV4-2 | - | CASSQGDSSYEQYF
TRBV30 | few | CAWIASGRNYGYTF
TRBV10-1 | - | CANLIPSAPDRVVDKNIQYF
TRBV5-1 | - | CASSLAGGSGEKLFF
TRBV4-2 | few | CASSPRLVLAEEETQYF
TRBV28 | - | CASSLEGAWGTEAFF
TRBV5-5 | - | CASSLGGEAFF
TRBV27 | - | CASSPTTTSGRVYEQFF
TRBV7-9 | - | CASSLISNYGYTF
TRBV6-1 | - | CASSIRTGSEKLFF
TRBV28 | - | CASTFGQYEAFF
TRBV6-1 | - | CASSEGLAGSYEQYF
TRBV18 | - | CASSPVQYSTDTQYF
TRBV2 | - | CASSEGQGSGNTIYF
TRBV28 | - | CASSRISGGSYNEQFF
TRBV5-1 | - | CASSWTNMDTGELFF
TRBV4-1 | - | CASSQATGTATEAFF
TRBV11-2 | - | CASSLTGVTGELFF
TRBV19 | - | CASNAPGDPPGPDGYTF
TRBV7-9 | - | CASSPTIRTESFDTQYF
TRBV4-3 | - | CASSQEVLAGGHTQYF
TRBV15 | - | CATSRDLVKNYEQYF
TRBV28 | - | CAVNRQGAGGTQETQYF
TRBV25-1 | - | CASSGGGGYTF